Reported below is one T cell receptor beta chain. What it recognizes is unknown. The draw of peripheral blood yielded ten milliliters from each donor. It was with a sample-barcoded 5' primer and a J-beta primer mix that a second PCR of roughly 7 to 12 cycles was run. A single record per CDR3 protein comes from TCRdb applying MiXCR to the 5' RACE reads. The data contain around 1.1 million distinct CDR3 sequences, less than 45% of them seen just once; the ten biggest clones take up 13%. This sample is drawn from a study of blood T cells in healthy people across ages. Overall study findings and caveats: Researchers said unsorted PBMCs prevented a conclusive naive versus antigen-experienced comparison.

The CDR3 is 11 amino acids. The germline V and J ends were trimmed by 7 bases and 4 bases, with 4 bases remaining between them. Germline V gives CDR1 SNHLY, CDR2 FYNNEI. The sequenced sample consisted of blood. This receptor was obtained from a man younger than 30 in good health. The rearrangement links TRBV2 to TRBJ1-4; the D is unclear. The CDR3 region has the DNA TGTGCCAGCAATTATAATGAAAAACTGTTTTTT. It encodes CASNYNEKLFF. Drawing the rest from reference TRBV2 and TRBJ1-4, the complete variable domain is EPEVTQTPSHQVTQMGQEVILRCVPISNHLYFYWYRQILGQKVEFLVSFYNNEISEKSEIFDDQFSVERPDGSNFTLKIRSTKLEDSAMYFCASNYNEKLFFGSGTQLSVL.